Described below is a single T cell receptor beta chain sequence and its context. The length of the CDR3 is 16 residues. Unmatched junction bases numbered 8, after V lost 3 bases and J lost 3 bases. CDR1 and CDR2 from the germline V gene are LGHDT and YNNKEL (reference sequence). Per the study methods: Reference gene primer amplification in the assay estimated nucleated cell counts. Profiling relied on immunoSEQ multiplex PCR, and the TCRdb table lists in-frame clones only, not all of them. The DNA gave D and trimming, while V, J and clone size come from that table. The table lists 300,000 to 450,000 clones, about 90% of them singletons, with less than 3.5% in the top ten. Seattle participants joined during active infection and were tracked over time. The sample belongs to a study of blood T cell repertoires in COVID-19. Study overall: COVID-19 samples collected from the United States, Italy and Spain covered acute and convalescent phases. Sample material is recorded as cDNA or gDNA derived from T cells, B-cell-depleted T cells, or PBMCs.

The TCR comes from a woman aged 25 to 39 with COVID-19, enrolled during active disease. Sequences were obtained from peripheral blood. The chain has TRBV3-1 (or the pseudogene TRBV3-2) and TRBJ2-3; 8 nucleotides agree with TRBD2. This CDR3 is CASSHSERGPTDTQYF. The CDR3 region has the DNA TGTGCCAGCAGCCACTCCGAGCGGGGGCCGACAGATACGCAGTATTTT.